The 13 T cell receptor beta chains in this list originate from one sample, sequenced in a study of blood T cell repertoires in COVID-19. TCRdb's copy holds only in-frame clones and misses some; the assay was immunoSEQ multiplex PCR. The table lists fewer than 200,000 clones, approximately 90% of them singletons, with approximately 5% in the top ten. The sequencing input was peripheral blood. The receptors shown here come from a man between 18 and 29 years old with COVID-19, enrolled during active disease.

CDR3 amino acids: CASRIGQENQPQHF. CDR3 sequence (DNA): TGTGCCAGCAGGATAGGACAGGAGAATCAGCCCCAGCATTTT. The chain links TRBV2 to TRBJ1-5, with TRBD1 matching over 7 bases. The CDR3 is 14 residues long. Germline V gene sequence: CDR1 SNHLY, CDR2 FYNNEI. Trimming took 6 bases from V and 4 from J; bases not matched to a gene: 6.

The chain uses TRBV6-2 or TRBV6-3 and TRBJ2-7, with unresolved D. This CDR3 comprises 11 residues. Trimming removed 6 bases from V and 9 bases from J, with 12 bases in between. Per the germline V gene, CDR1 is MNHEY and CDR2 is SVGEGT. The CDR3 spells CASSPSLGQYF. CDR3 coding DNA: TGTGCCAGCAGCCCCTCTCTCGGGCAGTACTTC.

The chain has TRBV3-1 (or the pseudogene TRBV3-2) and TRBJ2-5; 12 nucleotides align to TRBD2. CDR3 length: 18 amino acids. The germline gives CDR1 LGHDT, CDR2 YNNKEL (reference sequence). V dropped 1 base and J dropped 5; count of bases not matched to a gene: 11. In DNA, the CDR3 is TGTGCCAGCAGCCAAGTATCCGAGACTAGCGGGAGAATGGAGACCCAGTACTTC. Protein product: CASSQVSETSGRMETQYF.

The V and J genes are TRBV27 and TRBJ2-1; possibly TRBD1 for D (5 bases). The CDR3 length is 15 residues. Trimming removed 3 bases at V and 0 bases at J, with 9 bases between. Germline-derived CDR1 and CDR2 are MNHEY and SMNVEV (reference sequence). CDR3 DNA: TGTGCCAGCAGTTTTAGGGGAAGCTCCTACAATGAGCAGTTCTTC. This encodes CASSFRGSSYNEQFF.

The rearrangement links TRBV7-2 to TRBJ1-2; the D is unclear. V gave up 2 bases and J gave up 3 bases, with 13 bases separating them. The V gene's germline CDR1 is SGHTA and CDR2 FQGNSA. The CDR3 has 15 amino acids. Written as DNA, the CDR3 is TGTGCCAGCAGCTTATATGACCCGAGGGACTATGGCTACACCTTC. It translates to CASSLYDPRDYGYTF.

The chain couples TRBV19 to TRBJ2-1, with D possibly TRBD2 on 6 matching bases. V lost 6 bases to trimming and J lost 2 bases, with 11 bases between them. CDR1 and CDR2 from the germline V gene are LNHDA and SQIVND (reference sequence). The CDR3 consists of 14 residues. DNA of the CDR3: TGTGCCAGTAGCTCGGGAGTCCCCTACAATGAGCAGTTCTTC. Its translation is CASSSGVPYNEQFF.

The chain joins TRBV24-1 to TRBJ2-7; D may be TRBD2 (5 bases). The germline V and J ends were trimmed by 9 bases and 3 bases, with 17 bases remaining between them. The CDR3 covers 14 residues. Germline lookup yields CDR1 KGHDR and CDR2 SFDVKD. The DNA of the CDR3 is TGTGCCACCCGGAGGTCCTCCCGCTACTACGAGCAGTACTTC. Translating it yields CATRRSSRYYEQYF.

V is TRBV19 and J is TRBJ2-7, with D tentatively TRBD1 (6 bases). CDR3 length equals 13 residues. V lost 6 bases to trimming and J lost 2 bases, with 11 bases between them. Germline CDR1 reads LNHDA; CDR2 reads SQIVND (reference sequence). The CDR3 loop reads CASSFGTPYEQYF. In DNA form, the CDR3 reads TGTGCCAGTAGCTTCGGGACACCCTACGAGCAGTACTTC. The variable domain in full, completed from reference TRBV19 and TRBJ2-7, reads DGGITQSPKYLFRKEGQNVTLSCEQNLNHDAMYWYRQDPGQGLRLIYYSQIVNDFQKGDIAEGYSVSREKKESFPLTVTSAQKNPTAFYLCASSFGTPYEQYFGPGTRLTVT.

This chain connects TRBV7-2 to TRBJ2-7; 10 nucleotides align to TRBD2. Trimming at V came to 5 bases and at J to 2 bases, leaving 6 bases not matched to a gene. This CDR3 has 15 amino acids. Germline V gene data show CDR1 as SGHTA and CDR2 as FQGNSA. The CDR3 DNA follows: TGTGCCAGCAGCGTGACTAGCGGGCAGACCTACGAGCAGTACTTC. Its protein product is CASSVTSGQTYEQYF.

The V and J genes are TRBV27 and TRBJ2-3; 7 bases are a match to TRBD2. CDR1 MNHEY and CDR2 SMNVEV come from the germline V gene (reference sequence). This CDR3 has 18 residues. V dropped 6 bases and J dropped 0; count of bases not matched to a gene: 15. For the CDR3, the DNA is TGTGCCAGCAGCACCCGGGGAGGGCGGTTTATTAGCACAGATACGCAGTATTTT. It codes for CASSTRGGRFISTDTQYF.

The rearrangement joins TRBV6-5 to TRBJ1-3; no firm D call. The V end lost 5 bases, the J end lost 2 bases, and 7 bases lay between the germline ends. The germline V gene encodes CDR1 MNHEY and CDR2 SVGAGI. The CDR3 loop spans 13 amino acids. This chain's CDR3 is CASSTVPGNTIYF. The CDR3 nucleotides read TGTGCCAGCAGTACAGTACCTGGAAACACCATATATTTT.

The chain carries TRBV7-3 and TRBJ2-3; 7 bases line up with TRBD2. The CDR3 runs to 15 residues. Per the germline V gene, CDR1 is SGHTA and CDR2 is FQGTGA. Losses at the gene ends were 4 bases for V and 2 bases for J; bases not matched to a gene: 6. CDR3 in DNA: TGTGCCAGCAGCTCTGCACGGGGGGACACAGATACGCAGTATTTT. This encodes CASSSARGDTDTQYF.

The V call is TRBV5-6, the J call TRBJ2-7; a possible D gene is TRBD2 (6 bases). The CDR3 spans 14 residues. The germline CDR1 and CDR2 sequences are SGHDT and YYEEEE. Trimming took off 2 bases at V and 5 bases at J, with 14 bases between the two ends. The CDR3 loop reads CASSFQRAPHEQYF. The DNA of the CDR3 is TGTGCCAGCAGCTTTCAGCGGGCTCCTCACGAGCAGTACTTC.